The 10 T cell receptor beta chains below come from one sample, sequenced in a study of T-cell memory formation after mild COVID-19. TCRdb used MiXCR to reprocess the 5' RACE reads, holding one entry per CDR3 protein. The repertoire holds 350,000 or so distinct CDR3 sequences, with under 25% as singletons. Material for sequencing was PBMCs or a T cell subset sorted from them (not recorded which). The receptors here all came from an adult woman who had mild COVID-19 (a few samples of this study predate the infection). Cell type and time point are not known.

This sequence joins TRBV12-3 or TRBV12-4 and TRBJ1-1; tentatively, D is TRBD1 (5 bases). The CDR3 runs to 20 residues. V gave up 4 bases and J gave up 6 bases, with 33 bases separating them. The CDR3 spells CASSYPIPMARWQGRSEAFF. The CDR3 region has the DNA TGTGCCAGCAGTTATCCTATTCCCATGGCCCGTTGGCAGGGCAGGTCTGAAGCTTTCTTT.

In regard to this clonotype: A read error is possible here, since a much larger clone lies one base away. V usage is TRBV12-3 or TRBV12-4 and J usage is TRBJ1-2; 8 bases align to TRBD1. The J segment lost 4 bases and the V segment lost 3 bases, leaving 1 base of the junction unmatched. This CDR3 region has 13 residues. DNA for the CDR3: TGTGCCAGCAGTTTTGGGACAGGCTATGGCTACACCTTC. It codes for CASSFGTGYGYTF.

This clonotype turned up a few times. CDR3 amino acids: CASSFLTGAEQFF. The CDR3 DNA sequence: TGTGCCAGCAGCTTTCTAACGGGGGCGGAGCAGTTCTTC. The rearrangement links TRBV7-3 to TRBJ2-1; D might be TRBD1 or TRBD2, each matching 6 bases. With 3 bases removed from V and 10 bases from J, the gap between germline ends came to 13 bases. Germline lookup yields CDR1 SGHTA and CDR2 FQGTGA. The CDR3 loop spans 13 amino acids.

This clonotype was observed a few times. This chain connects TRBV18 to TRBJ2-7; D possibly corresponds to TRBD1 (6 bases). Per germline, CDR1 KGHSH and CDR2 LQKENI. This CDR3 is 14 amino acids long. V lost 6 bases and J 6 bases, leaving 18 bases between the germline ends. The CDR3 sequence is CASSAGQNLGEQYF. The CDR3 coding sequence is TGTGCCAGCTCCGCCGGACAGAACCTAGGCGAGCAGTACTTC.

This chain joins TRBV7-8 and TRBJ2-1; perhaps TRBD1 as D (5 bases). This CDR3 contains 17 residues. V gave up 2 bases and J gave up 0 bases, with 14 bases separating them. CDR1 is SGHVS and CDR2 is FQNEAQ in the germline V gene. CDR3 residues: CASSLLRRVGSYNEQFF. DNA for the CDR3: TGTGCCAGCAGCTTACTTCGCAGGGTAGGCTCCTACAATGAGCAGTTCTTC. Combining the CDR3 with reference TRBV7-8 and TRBJ2-1 gives the whole variable domain GAGVSQSPRYKVAKRGQDVALRCDPISGHVSLFWYQQALGQGPEFLTYFQNEAQLDKSGLPSDRFFAERPEGSVSTLKIQRTQQEDSAVYLCASSLLRRVGSYNEQFFGPGTRLTVL.

V is TRBV29-1 and J is TRBJ2-2, with 7 nucleotides matching TRBD2. The V segment lost 1 base and the J segment 7 bases; nucleotides outside the gene matches: 0. The CDR3 runs to 12 residues. Looked up from germline, CDR1 is SQVTM and CDR2 is ANQGSEA. The CDR3 bases are TGCAGCGTTGAAGGGACTAGCGGGGAGCTGTTTTTT. Protein: CSVEGTSGELFF.

In its sample, this clonotype was seen many times. The rearrangement links TRBV18 to TRBJ1-1; D is ambiguous. Between the trimmed V and J ends, which lost 8 bases and 1 base, there was a span of 11 bases. Germline lookup yields CDR1 KGHSH and CDR2 LQKENI. The CDR3 has 13 amino acids. This CDR3 reads CASSPGQNTEAFF. The CDR3 DNA reads TGTGCCAGCAGCCCCGGCCAGAACACTGAAGCTTTCTTT.

The rearrangement joins TRBV18 to TRBJ2-1; 13 positions match TRBD2. Germline CDR1 reads KGHSH; CDR2 reads LQKENI. The CDR3 runs to 15 residues. Trimming cost V 4 bases and J 6 bases; bases outside gene matches: 3. The CDR3 DNA reads as TGTGCCAGCTCACTCACTAGCGGGAGGGGCAATGAGCAGTTCTTC. Residues: CASSLTSGRGNEQFF. Looking up the rest from reference TRBV18 and TRBJ2-1 gives the full variable domain: NAGVMQNPRHLVRRRGQEARLRCSPMKGHSHVYWYRQLPEEGLKFMVYLQKENIIDESGMPKERFSAEFPKEGPSILRIQQVVRGDSAAYFCASSLTSGRGNEQFFGPGTRLTVL.

In this sample, this clonotype turned up a few times. The chain recombines TRBV2 with TRBJ1-4, with 7 bases aligning to TRBD1. After removal of 8 bases from V and 2 bases from J, the junction contained 5 bases not matched to a gene. CDR1 and CDR2 (germline): SNHLY, FYNNEI. The CDR3 has 14 amino acids. The CDR3 spells CASLPGGTNEKLFF. The CDR3 DNA is TGTGCCAGCTTACCAGGGGGGACTAATGAAAAACTGTTTTTT.

In this sample, this clonotype turned up a few times. The rearrangement uses TRBV12-3 or TRBV12-4 and TRBJ2-6; D gene unclear. V lost 3 bases to trimming and J lost 3 bases, with 12 bases between them. The CDR3 spans 16 residues. The CDR3 spells CASSFRSIFGANVLTF. CDR3 sequence (DNA): TGTGCCAGCAGTTTTCGATCCATCTTTGGGGCCAACGTCCTGACTTTC.